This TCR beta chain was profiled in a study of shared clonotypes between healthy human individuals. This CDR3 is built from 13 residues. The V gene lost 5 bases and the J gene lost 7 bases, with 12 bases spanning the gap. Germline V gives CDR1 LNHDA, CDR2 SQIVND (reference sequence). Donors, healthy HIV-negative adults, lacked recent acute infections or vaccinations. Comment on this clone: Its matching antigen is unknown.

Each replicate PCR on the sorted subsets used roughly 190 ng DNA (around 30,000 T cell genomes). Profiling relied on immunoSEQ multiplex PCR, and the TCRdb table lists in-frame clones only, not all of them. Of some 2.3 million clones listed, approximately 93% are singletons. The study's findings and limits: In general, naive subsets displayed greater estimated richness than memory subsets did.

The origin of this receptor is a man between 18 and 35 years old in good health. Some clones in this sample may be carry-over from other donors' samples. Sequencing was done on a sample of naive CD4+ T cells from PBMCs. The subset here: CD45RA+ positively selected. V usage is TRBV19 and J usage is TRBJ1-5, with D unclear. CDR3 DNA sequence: TGTGCCAGTAGTCCCCGTCGTATGCAGCCCCAGCATTTT. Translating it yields CASSPRRMQPQHF.